The following is a TCR beta chain sequence with its context. Germline assignment: CDR1 SQVTM and CDR2 ANQGSEA. Trimming cost V 3 bases and J 10 bases; bases outside gene matches: 3. The CDR3 loop spans 11 amino acids. The data were obtained in a study of blood T cell repertoires in COVID-19. In the study overall: T cells, B-cell-depleted T cells, or PBMCs provided the cDNA or gDNA that served as material.

Authors' analysis steps: Reference gene primers were amplified, and this amplification served to estimate nucleated cell counts. Clones were sequenced by immunoSEQ multiplex PCR, and TCRdb holds only the in-frame ones, with some missing. Clone size and V and J calls were adopted from that table, with D and trimming inferred from the DNA. The data contain fewer than 250,000 clones, 65% to 80% of them singletons. The chain employs TRBV29-1 and TRBJ2-7; 10 bases line up with TRBD1. Material for sequencing was peripheral blood. The sequence was collected from a woman aged 50 to 60 with acute or convalescent COVID-19. Here the CDR3 reads CSVEGDRGQYF. In DNA form, the CDR3 reads TGCAGCGTTGAGGGGGACAGGGGACAGTACTTC.